The entry below describes one T cell receptor (beta chain). Its antigen is not identified. The data originate from a study of shared clonotypes between healthy human individuals. The study's findings and limits: Clonotype sharing across several donors was observed for roughly 5% of naive CD4 clonotypes.

This CDR3 comprises 15 residues. Germline V lookup: CDR1 MNHEY, CDR2 SMNVEV (reference sequence). J was trimmed by 3 bases and V by 5 bases; bases with no gene match: 10. Clones were read by immunoSEQ multiplex PCR, and TCRdb kept only the in-frame ones, dropping some. Here the sample spans approximately 400,000 clones, about 96% being singletons. The gene calls are TRBV27 and TRBJ2-7; 7 positions match TRBD2. The receptor comes from a young man in good health. Sequences were obtained from memory CD8+ T cells sorted from blood. The subset here: CD45RO+ cells pooled with CCR7-negative TemRA cells. The CDR3 sequence: CASSPRGAGNYEQYF. CDR3 DNA sequence: TGTGCCAGCAGTCCTCGTGGAGCGGGGAACTACGAGCAGTACTTC.